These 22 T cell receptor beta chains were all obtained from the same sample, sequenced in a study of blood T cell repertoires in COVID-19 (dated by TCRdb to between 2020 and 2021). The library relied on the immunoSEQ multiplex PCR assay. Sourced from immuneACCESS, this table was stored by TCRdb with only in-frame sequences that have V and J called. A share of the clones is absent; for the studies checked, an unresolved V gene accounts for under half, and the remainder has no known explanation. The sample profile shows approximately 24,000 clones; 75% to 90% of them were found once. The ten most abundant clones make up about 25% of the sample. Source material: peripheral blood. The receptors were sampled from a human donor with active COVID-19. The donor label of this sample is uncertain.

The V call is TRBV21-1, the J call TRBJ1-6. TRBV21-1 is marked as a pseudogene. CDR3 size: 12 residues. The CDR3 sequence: CASSGGDSPLHF. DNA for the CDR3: TGTGCCAGCAGCGGAGGGGATTCACCCCTCCACTTT.

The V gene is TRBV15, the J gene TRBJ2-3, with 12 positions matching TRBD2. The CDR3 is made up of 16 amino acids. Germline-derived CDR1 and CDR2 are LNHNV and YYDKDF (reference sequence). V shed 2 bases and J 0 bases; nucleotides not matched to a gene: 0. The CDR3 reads CATSRLAGGSTDTQYF. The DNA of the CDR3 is TGTGCCACCAGCAGACTAGCGGGGGGGAGCACAGATACGCAGTATTTT.

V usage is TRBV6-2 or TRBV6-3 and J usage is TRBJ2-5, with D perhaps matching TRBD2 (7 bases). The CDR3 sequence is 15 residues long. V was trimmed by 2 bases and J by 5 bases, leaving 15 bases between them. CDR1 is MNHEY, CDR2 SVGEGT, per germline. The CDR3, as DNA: TGTGCCAGCAGTTACGGAAGGGAGGGGGGTGAGACCCAGTACTTC. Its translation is CASSYGREGGETQYF.

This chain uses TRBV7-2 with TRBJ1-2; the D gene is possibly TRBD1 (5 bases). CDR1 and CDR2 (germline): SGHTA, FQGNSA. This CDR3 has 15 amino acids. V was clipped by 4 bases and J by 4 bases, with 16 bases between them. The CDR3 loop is CASSSVEGVSYGYTF. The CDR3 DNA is TGTGCCAGCAGCTCGGTTGAAGGGGTGAGCTATGGCTACACCTTC.

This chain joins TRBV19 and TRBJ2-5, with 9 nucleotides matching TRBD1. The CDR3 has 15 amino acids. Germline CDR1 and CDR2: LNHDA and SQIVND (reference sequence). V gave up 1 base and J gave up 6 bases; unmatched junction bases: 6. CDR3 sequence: CASSIGTGGTKTQYF. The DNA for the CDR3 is TGTGCCAGTAGTATAGGCACAGGGGGCACAAAGACCCAGTACTTC.

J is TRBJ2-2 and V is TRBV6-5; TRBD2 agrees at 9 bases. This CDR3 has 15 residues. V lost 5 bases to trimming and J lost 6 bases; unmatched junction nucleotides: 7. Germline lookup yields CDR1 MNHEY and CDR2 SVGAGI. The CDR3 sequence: CASSPGLAGPGELFF. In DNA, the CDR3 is TGTGCCAGCAGTCCGGGGCTAGCGGGACCCGGGGAGCTGTTTTTT.

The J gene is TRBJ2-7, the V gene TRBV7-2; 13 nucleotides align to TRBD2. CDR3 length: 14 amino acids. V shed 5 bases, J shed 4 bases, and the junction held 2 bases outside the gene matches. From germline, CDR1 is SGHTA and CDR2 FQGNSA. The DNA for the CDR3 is TGTGCCAGCAGCACTAGCGGGGGGGCGTACGAGCAGTACTTC. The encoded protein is CASSTSGGAYEQYF.

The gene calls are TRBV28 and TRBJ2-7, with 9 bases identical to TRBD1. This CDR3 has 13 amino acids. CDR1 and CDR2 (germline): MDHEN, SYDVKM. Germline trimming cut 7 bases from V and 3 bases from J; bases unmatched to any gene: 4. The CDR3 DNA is TGTGCCAGCAAGGGACAGGGATTCTACGAGCAGTACTTC. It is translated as CASKGQGFYEQYF.

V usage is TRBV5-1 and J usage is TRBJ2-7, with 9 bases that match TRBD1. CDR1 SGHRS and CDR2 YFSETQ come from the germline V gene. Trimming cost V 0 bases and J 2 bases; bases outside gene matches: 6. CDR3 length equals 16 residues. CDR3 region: CASSLAGQGSPYEQYF. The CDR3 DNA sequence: TGCGCCAGCAGCTTGGCGGGACAGGGTAGCCCCTACGAGCAGTACTTC.

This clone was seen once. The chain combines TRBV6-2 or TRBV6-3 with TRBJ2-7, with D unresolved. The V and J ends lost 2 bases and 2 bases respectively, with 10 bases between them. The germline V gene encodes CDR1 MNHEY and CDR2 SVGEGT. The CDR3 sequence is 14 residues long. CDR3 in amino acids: CASSYRGGPYEQYF. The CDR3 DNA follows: TGTGCCAGCAGTTACCGTGGCGGCCCCTACGAGCAGTACTTC.

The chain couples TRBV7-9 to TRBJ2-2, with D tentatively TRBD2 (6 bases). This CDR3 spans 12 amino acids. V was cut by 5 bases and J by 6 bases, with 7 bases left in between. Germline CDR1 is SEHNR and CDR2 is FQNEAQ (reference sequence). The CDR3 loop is CASSPGAGELFF. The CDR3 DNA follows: TGTGCCAGCAGCCCGGGAGCCGGGGAGCTGTTTTTT.

The CDR3 region is CASSYGTGVRVTEAFF. DNA of the CDR3: TGTGCCAGCAGTTACGGGACAGGGGTTAGGGTCACTGAAGCTTTCTTT. The chain uses TRBV6-6 and TRBJ1-1, with TRBD1 matching 10 bases. The CDR3 runs to 16 residues. The V gene's germline CDR1 is MNHNY and CDR2 SVGAGI (reference sequence). The trim removed 2 bases at V and 4 bases at J, leaving 7 bases unmatched.

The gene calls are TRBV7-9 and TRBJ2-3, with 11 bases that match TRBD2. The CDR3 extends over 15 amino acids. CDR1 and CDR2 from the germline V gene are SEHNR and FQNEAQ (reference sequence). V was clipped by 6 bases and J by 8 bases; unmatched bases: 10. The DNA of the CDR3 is TGTGCCAGCAGACTAGCGGGGGTAAACGCCGGTACGCAGTATTTT. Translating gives CASRLAGVNAGTQYF.

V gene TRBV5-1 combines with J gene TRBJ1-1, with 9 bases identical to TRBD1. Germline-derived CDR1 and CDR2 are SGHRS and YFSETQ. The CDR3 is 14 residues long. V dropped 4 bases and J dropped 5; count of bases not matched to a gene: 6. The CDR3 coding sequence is TGCGCCAGCAGCAAAGACAGGGGGAGGACTGAAGCTTTCTTT. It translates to CASSKDRGRTEAFF.

This CDR3 reads CASSSGDNTEAFF. The CDR3 DNA follows: TGTGCCAGCTCTTCAGGGGATAACACTGAAGCTTTCTTT. The chain uses TRBV18 and TRBJ1-1; a weak D match, TRBD1 (6 bases). The CDR3 runs to 13 residues. Trimming took 6 bases from V and 2 from J, leaving 10 bases between them. From germline, CDR1 is KGHSH and CDR2 LQKENI.

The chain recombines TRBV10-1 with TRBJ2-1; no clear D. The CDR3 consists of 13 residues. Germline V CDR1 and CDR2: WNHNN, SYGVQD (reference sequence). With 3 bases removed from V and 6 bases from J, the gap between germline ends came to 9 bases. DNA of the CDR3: TGCGCCAGCAGTGATGCCCCCGGCAATGAGCAGTTCTTC. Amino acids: CASSDAPGNEQFF.

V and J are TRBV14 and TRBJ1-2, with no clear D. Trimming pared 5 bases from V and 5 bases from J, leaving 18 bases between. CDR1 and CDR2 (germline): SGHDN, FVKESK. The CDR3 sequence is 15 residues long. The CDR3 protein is CASSALEEPPYGYTF. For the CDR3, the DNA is TGTGCCAGCAGCGCACTTGAGGAACCACCGTATGGCTACACCTTC.

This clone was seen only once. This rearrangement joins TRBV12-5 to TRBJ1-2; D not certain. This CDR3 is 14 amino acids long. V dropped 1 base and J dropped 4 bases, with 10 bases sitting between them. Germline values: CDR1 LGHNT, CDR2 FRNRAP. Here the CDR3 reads CASGLGGSVYGYTF. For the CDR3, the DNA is TGTGCTAGTGGTTTGGGCGGGAGCGTCTATGGCTACACCTTC.

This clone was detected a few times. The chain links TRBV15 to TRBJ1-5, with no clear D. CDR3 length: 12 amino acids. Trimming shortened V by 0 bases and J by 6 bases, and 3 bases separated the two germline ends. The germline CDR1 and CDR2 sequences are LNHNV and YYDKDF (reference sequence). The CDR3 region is CATSRDSQPQHF. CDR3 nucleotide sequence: TGTGCCACCAGCAGAGATAGTCAGCCCCAGCATTTT.

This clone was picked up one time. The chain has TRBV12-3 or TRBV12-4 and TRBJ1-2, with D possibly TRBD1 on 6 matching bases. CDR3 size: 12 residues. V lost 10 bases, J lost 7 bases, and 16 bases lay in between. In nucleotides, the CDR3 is TGTGCCACCCAGGGGAGGGCGGTTGGCTACACCTTC. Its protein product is CATQGRAVGYTF.

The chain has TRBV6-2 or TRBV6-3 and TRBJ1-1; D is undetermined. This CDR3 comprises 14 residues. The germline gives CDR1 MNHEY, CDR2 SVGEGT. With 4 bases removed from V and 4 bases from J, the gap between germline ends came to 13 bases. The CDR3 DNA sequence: TGTGCCAGCAGTTCCTCAACACAGTTCACTGAAGCTTTCTTT. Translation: CASSSSTQFTEAFF.

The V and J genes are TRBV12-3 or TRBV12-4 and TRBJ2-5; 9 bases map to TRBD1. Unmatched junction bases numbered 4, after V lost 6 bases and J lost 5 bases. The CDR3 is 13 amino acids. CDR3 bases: TGTGCCAGCAGGAAACAGGGGGCGGAGACCCAGTACTTC. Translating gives CASRKQGAETQYF.